The rows below give T cell receptor beta chains drawn from one sample of a study of cytomegalovirus exposure and HLA in healthy donors. Profiled with immunoSEQ multiplex PCR; TCRdb holds only in-frame clones, not every one. The table has some 200,000 clones, around 78% seen once. Specimen: PBMCs. All receptors come from a woman aged 30 to 39 in good health and CMV-seropositive. CDR3s include the opening cysteine and the closing phenylalanine or tryptophan. The D gene is left open where the match is weak. Some rows have no size entry. The others give once, few or many, or a class for an expanded clone.

DNA	CDR3	V	J	size	length	D
TGTGCCAGCAGCGTGGACAGCTATGGCTACACCTTC	CASSVDSYGYTF	TRBV7-8	TRBJ1-2	-	12	-
TGTGCCAGCAGTTTCTTGGGGGACAGCGACTCTCCCGGGGAGCTGTTTTTT	CASSFLGDSDSPGELFF	TRBV5-6	TRBJ2-2	once	17	TRBD1
TGTGCCAGCAGCGACAGGAGATTCTCTGGAAACACCATATATTTT	CASSDRRFSGNTIYF	TRBV6-5	TRBJ1-3	-	15	-
TGCGCCAGCAGCCAAGGGAGATCTGCAGATACGCAGTATTTT	CASSQGRSADTQYF	TRBV4-1	TRBJ2-3	-	14	-
TGTGCCAGAAGTCCTCGGGAAAACTATGGCTACACCTTC	CARSPRENYGYTF	TRBV2	TRBJ1-2	-	13	-
TGTGCCAGTAGTATTGATGTGACAGGGCCCCTTAAACAGCCCCAGCATTTT	CASSIDVTGPLKQPQHF	TRBV19	TRBJ1-5	few	17	TRBD1
TGTGCCAGCAGCCCCCACGGGGGGGACACTGAAGCTTTCTTT	CASSPHGGDTEAFF	TRBV9	TRBJ1-1	once	14	-
TGTGCCAGCAGTTTCGATCAGCCCCAGCATTTT	CASSFDQPQHF	TRBV27	TRBJ1-5	-	11	-
TGTGCCAGCAGTTACTCAGGACTAGATCAGTACTTC	CASSYSGLDQYF	TRBV6-6	TRBJ2-4	-	12	TRBD2
TGTGCCAGCAGCTTAGCTCTTATTAGCAACACTGAAGCTTTCTTT	CASSLALISNTEAFF	TRBV7-2	TRBJ1-1	-	15	-
TGCGCCAGCAGTTCAGGAGCGGGGGCCAGCTCCTACGAGCAGTACTTC	CASSSGAGASSYEQYF	TRBV5-1	TRBJ2-7	-	16	TRBD2
TGTGCCAGCAGTTTATCGGGCAGGGGGCAAAACTATGGCTACACCTTC	CASSLSGRGQNYGYTF	TRBV27	TRBJ1-2	-	16	TRBD1
TGTGCCAGCAGTGTTACCGAGAGCACTGAAGCTTTCTTT	CASSVTESTEAFF	TRBV27	TRBJ1-1	-	13	-
TGCGCCAGCAGCTTACGACAGGGGGCGAACGAGCAGTACTTC	CASSLRQGANEQYF	TRBV5-1	TRBJ2-7	-	14	TRBD1
TGTGCCAGCAGTGAGACAGGCCTGAGCTCTGGAAACACCATATATTTT	CASSETGLSSGNTIYF	TRBV7-9	TRBJ1-3	-	16	-
TGTGCCATCAGTGATTTCCCGGGACGGGAGGGGGTGGAGACCCAGTACTTC	CAISDFPGREGVETQYF	TRBV10-3	TRBJ2-5	-	17	TRBD2
TGTGCCAGTAGTATTTCGACAGGGGGAAACGAGCAGTACTTC	CASSISTGGNEQYF	TRBV19	TRBJ2-7	-	14	TRBD1
TGTGCCACCAGCAGAGAGGGGGCAGGGGACGAAAAACTGTTTTTT	CATSREGAGDEKLFF	TRBV15	TRBJ1-4	-	15	-
TGTGCCAGCAGTTTAAGCTATTCCTACGAGCAGTACTTC	CASSLSYSYEQYF	TRBV27	TRBJ2-7	-	13	-
TGTGCCAGCAGCTTGAGCGGGACGCGCAATGAGCAGTTCTTC	CASSLSGTRNEQFF	TRBV5-4	TRBJ2-1	-	14	TRBD2
TGTGCCACCAGCAGACATCGTAGCGGAAGCCTCACAGATACGCAGTATTTT	CATSRHRSGSLTDTQYF	TRBV15	TRBJ2-3	-	17	-
TGTGCCAGCAGCTCTACTGGGGCCAACGTCCTGACTTTC	CASSSTGANVLTF	TRBV7-2	TRBJ2-6	once	13	-
TGTGCCAGCAGCTTCCTACAGGAGAATTCACCCCTCCACTTT	CASSFLQENSPLHF	TRBV5-6	TRBJ1-6	-	14	-
TGTGCCAGCAGAGGGACAGCCTCCTACAATGAGCAGTTCTTC	CASRGTASYNEQFF	TRBV27	TRBJ2-1	-	14	TRBD1
TGTGCCAGCAGCTCTGCGACTAACCCCACCGGGGAGCTGTTTTTT	CASSSATNPTGELFF	TRBV5-4	TRBJ2-2	-	15	-
TGCGCCAGCAGCTTCAGCTCCTACAATGAGCAGTTCTTC	CASSFSSYNEQFF	TRBV4-1	TRBJ2-1	-	13	-
TGTGCCAGCAGTTCCCGGACAGGGAGCTACGAGCAGTACTTC	CASSSRTGSYEQYF	TRBV27	TRBJ2-7	-	14	TRBD1
TGTGCCAGCAGGGGGGGTTCTAGCACAGATACGCAGTATTTT	CASRGGSSTDTQYF	TRBV5-4	TRBJ2-3	-	14	-
TGTGCCAGTAGTGTGAGCCGTAACCGACTAGCGGGGGCCCTGGAGACCCAGTACTTC	CASSVSRNRLAGALETQYF	TRBV19	TRBJ2-5	-	19	TRBD2